The T cell receptor beta chain described here comes from a study of blood T cells in healthy people across ages. Only a few counts were recorded for this clonotype. The germline V gene encodes CDR1 KGHDR and CDR2 SFDVKD. V dropped 6 bases and J dropped 2 bases, with 9 bases sitting between them. The CDR3 contains 13 residues. Sample-barcoded 5' priming and a J-beta primer mix drove a second PCR of about 7 to 12 cycles. One entry per CDR3 protein results from TCRdb running MiXCR on the 5' RACE reads. The profile covers more than 500,000 distinct CDR3 sequences, with approximately 27% appearing a single time and under 20% taken by the ten largest.

The receptor's source is a woman aged 65 to 85 in good health. The gene calls are TRBV24-1 and TRBJ2-5; D uncertain. Sequenced input: blood. The CDR3 coding sequence is TGTGCCACCAGTCCTGGCCCTCAAGAGACCCAGTACTTC. Encoded protein: CATSPGPQETQYF.